This T cell receptor (beta chain) originates from a study of OX40 agonist ivuxolimab in advanced cancers. At the level of the whole study: Ivuxolimab, which targeted the costimulatory receptor OX40 (CD134), was an agonistic, fully human IgG2 monoclonal antibody. The paper describes the monotherapy dose-escalation part (N = 52 patients) of the phase I trial of ivuxolimab. Of the approximately 54 patients in dose escalation, 19 had hepatocellular carcinoma, some 15 had melanoma, 9 had renal cell carcinoma and 9 had head and neck cancer. In the dose-escalation cohort, around four fifths of patients were male, and the mean age was roughly 60 years, with a range of about 23 to 90. Prior anti-PD-1, anti-PD-L1 or anti-CTLA-4 therapy was permitted, and 30% to 45% of dose-escalation patients had received checkpoint inhibitors. Intravenous ivuxolimab was administered to patients every 2 weeks at six dose levels: 0.01, 0.1, 0.3, 1.5, 3 and 10 mg/kg. The point of sequencing TCRbeta in the periphery was to test whether ivuxolimab changed TCR sequence diversity and drove clonal T-cell expansion. Partial responses occurred in three dose-escalation patients, of whom one had hepatocellular carcinoma and two had cutaneous melanoma.

For sequencing of the TCRbeta CDR3 region, genomic DNA was extracted from the sorted cells. TCRbeta CDR3 regions were sequenced using the immunoSEQ Assay. TCRdb's version of the immuneACCESS table is confined to in-frame rearrangements and falls short of the full clone set. An unresolved V gene accounts for under half of the shortfall where checked; the remainder is of unknown origin. The sample records roughly 42,000 clones, around 93% of which are singletons. The ten largest clones capture around 31% of the sample. Inclusive of the bounding cysteine and phenylalanine, the CDR3 is 13 residues long. The only DNA kept is the CDR3, 39 bases in frame from the first base. CDR1 is given as SGHRS and CDR2 as YFSETQ, both from the germline V gene. Trimming takes 0 bases from V and 10 bases from J, and the germline ends sit 11 bases apart. What the study reported, not specific to this receptor: On average, CD8+ T cells showed more expanded clones than CD4+ T cells after ivuxolimab. Low levels of normalized T-cell clonal expansion were also seen in some patients who did not respond. In the 0.1-3.0 mg/kg groups, partial responders were among the patients with the lowest normalized peripheral clonal expansion, particularly in CD8+ T cells. At doses of 0.1 to 3.0 mg/kg, clonal expansion of both CD4+ and CD8+ T cells in blood was seen between baseline and week 6. The antigen specificity of the clonally expanded peripheral T cells was not determined.

The trial excluded patients who had a history of autoimmune disease or who were on systemic immunosuppression. In every dose cohort, peripheral blood was drawn for TCR sequencing at baseline, cycle 4 day 1, and cycle 7 day 1. The samples were taken from a phase I, first-in-human, multicenter, open-label dose-escalation trial of ivuxolimab. The trial enrolled adults with locally advanced or metastatic head and neck squamous cell, hepatocellular, melanoma or renal cell carcinoma. CD4+ and CD8+ T cells were sorted separately from peripheral blood before TCR sequencing. Concerning this clone: The antigen this receptor binds is unknown. One base away there is no much larger clone; base qualities are not given.

The sequence was collected from an adult with an advanced solid tumor such as melanoma, head and neck, liver or kidney cancer. The starting material was CD4+ or CD8+ T cells sorted from blood, obtained in a trial of the OX40 agonist ivuxolimab. This receptor chain uses TRBV5-1 and TRBJ2-1; TRBD2 is perhaps the D gene, given 6 matching bases. The DNA reads as follows: TGCGCCAGCAGCTTGGTAGGGGCGGGGGAGCAGTTCTTC. Its coded protein is CASSLVGAGEQFF.